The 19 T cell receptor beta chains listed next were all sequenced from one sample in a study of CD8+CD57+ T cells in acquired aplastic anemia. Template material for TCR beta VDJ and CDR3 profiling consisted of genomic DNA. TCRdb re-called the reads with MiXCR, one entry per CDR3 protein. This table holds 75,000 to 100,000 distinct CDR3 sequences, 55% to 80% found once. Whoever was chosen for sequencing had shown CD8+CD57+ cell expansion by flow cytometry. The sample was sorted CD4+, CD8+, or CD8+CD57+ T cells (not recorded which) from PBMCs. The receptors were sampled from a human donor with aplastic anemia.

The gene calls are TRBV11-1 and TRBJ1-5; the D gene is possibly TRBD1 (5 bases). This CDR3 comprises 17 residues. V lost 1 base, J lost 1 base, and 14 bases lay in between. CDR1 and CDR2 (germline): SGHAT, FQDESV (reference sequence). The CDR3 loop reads CASSLEEGIGSNQPQHF. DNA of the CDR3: TGTGCCAGCAGCTTAGAGGAGGGGATCGGAAGCAATCAGCCCCAGCATTTT.

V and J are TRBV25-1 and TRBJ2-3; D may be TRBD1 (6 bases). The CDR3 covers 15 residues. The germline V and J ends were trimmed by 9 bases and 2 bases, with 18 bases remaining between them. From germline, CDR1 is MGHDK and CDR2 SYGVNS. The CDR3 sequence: CARRAHRTDTDTQYF. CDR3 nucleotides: TGTGCCAGAAGGGCTCATCGGACAGACACAGATACGCAGTATTTT. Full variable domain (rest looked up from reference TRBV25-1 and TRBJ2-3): EADIYQTPRYLVIGTGKKITLECSQTMGHDKMYWYQQDPGMELHLIHYSYGVNSTEKGDLSSESTVSRIRTEHFPLTLESARPSHTSQYLCARRAHRTDTDTQYFGPGTRLTVL.

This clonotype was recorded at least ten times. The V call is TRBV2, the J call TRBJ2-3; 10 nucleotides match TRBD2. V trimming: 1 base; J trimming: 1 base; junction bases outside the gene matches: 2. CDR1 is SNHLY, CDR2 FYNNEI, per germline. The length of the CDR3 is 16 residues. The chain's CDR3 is CASSEVLAGGTDTQYF. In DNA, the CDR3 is TGTGCCAGCAGTGAAGTGCTAGCGGGAGGCACAGATACGCAGTATTTT.

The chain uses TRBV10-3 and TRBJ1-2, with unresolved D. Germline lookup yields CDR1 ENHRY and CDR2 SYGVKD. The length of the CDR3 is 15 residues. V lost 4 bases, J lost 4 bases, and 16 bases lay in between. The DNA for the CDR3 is TGTGCCATCAGTGGTTCCCTTGGGCTATCCTATGGCTACACCTTC. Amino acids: CAISGSLGLSYGYTF.

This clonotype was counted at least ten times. The CDR3 bases are TGCGCCAGCAGCCACGACAGGGCAGCTGGAAACACCATATATTTT. Translated: CASSHDRAAGNTIYF. The chain links TRBV4-1 to TRBJ1-3; 7 bases match TRBD1. The V and J ends lost 3 bases and 2 bases, in that order; junction bases with no gene match: 4. Germline-derived CDR1 and CDR2 are MGHRA and YSYEKL. CDR3 length: 15 amino acids.

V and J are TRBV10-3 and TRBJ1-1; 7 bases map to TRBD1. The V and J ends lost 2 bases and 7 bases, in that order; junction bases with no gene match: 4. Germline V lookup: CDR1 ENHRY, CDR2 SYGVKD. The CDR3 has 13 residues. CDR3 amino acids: CAISERGQNEAFF. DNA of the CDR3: TGTGCCATCAGTGAGAGGGGACAGAATGAAGCTTTCTTT.

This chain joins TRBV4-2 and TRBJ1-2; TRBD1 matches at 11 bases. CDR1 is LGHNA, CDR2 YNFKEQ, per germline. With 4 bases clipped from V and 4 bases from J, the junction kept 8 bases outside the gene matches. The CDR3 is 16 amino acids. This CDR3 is CASSRGQGDLGYGYTF. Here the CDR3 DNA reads TGTGCCAGCAGCCGGGGACAGGGGGACCTGGGCTATGGCTACACCTTC.

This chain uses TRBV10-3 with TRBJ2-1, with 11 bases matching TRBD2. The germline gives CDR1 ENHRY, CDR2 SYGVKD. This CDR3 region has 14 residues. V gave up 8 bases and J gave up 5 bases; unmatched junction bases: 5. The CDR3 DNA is TGTGCCATCCACGGGACTAGCGGAAACAATGAGCAGTTCTTC. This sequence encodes CAIHGTSGNNEQFF.

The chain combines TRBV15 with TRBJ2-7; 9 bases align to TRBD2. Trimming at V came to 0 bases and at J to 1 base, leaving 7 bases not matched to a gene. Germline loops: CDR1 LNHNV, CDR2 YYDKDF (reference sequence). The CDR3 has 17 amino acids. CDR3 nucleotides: TGTGCCACCAGCAGAGATAGGGCGGGAGGGGGGTCCTACGAGCAGTACTTC. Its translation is CATSRDRAGGGSYEQYF.

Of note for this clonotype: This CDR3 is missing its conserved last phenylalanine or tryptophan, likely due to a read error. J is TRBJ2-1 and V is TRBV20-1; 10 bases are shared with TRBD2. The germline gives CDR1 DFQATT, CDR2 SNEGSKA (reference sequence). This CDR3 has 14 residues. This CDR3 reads CSARERGGTYEQFS. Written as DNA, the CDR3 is TGCAGTGCAAGAGAGCGGGGGGGGACCTACGAGCAGTTCTCC.

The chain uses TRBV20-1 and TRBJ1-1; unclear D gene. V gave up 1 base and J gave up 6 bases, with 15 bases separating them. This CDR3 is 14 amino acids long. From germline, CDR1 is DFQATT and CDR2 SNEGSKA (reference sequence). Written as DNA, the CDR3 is TGCAGTGCTAGAGCTCCCCGAGGAGGACCTGAAGCTTTCTTT. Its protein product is CSARAPRGGPEAFF.

The CDR3 reads CATSRQGASGYTF. The CDR3 coding sequence is TGTGCCACCAGCAGACAGGGAGCTAGTGGCTACACCTTC. The chain recombines TRBV15 with TRBJ1-2; tentative D call: TRBD1 (5 bases). With 2 bases removed from V and 7 bases from J, the gap between germline ends came to 11 bases. Germline CDR1 is LNHNV and CDR2 is YYDKDF (reference sequence). CDR3 size: 13 residues.

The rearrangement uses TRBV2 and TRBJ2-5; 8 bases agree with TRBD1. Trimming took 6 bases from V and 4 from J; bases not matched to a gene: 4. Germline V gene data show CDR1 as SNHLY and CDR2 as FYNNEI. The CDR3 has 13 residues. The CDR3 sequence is CASSQDRGETQYF. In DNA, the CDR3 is TGTGCCAGCAGCCAAGACAGGGGAGAGACCCAGTACTTC.

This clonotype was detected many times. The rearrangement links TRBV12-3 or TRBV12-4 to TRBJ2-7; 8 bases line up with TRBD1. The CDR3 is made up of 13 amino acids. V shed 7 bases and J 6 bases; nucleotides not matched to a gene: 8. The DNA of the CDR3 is TGTGCCAGCATTGTGACAGGGGCAGGCGAGCAGTACTTC. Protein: CASIVTGAGEQYF.

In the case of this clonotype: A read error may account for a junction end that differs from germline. The CDR3 is CAISLTRQGMNTEALF. The CDR3 coding sequence is TGTGCCATCAGCCTCACCAGACAGGGCATGAACACTGAAGCTCTCTTT. The chain is built from TRBV10-3 and TRBJ1-1; 7 positions match TRBD1. Germline V gene sequence: CDR1 ENHRY, CDR2 SYGVKD. The CDR3 is made up of 16 amino acids.

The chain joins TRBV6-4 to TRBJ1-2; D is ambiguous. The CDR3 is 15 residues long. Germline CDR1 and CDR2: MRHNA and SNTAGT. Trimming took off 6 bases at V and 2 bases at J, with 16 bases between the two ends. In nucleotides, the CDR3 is TGTGCCAGCAGACCAGATTGGACGGGGAACTATGGCTACACCTTC. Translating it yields CASRPDWTGNYGYTF.

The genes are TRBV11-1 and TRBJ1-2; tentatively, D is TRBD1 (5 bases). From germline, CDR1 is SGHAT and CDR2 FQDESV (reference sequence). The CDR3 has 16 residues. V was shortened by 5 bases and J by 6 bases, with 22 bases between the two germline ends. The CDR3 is CASSTTMGLGDNGYTF. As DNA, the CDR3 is TGTGCCAGCAGCACGACCATGGGGTTGGGGGATAATGGCTACACCTTC.

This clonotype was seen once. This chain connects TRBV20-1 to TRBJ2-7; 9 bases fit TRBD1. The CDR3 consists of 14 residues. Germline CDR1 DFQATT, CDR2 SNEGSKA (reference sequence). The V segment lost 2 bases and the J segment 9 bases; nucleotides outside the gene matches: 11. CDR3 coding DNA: TGCAGTGCTAGATCAGGGACAGGGAAGGGGGGGCAGTACTTC. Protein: CSARSGTGKGGQYF.

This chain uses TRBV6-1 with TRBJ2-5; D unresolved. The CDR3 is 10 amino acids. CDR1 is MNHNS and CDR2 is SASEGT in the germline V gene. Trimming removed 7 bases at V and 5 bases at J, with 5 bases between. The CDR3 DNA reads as TGTGCCAGCATTGCCGAGACCCAGTACTTC. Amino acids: CASIAETQYF.